The clone carrying this T cell receptor beta chain appeared a single time. The antigen remains undetermined. In germline, CDR1 is SNHLY, CDR2 FYNNEI. V gave up 2 bases and J gave up 7 bases, with 14 bases separating them. The CDR3 sequence is 14 residues long. The data belong to a study of radiotherapy plus CTLA-4 blockade in lung cancer. Study-wide findings and caveats: An expansion of tumor-derived TCR clones occurred in blood after radiotherapy plus ipilimumab.

Here immunoSEQ multiplex PCR was the method, and the copy in TCRdb shows in-frame clones only, minus some. The sample yields roughly 62,000 clones, around 77% seen once. The rearrangement uses TRBV2 and TRBJ1-2; D unresolved. This sequence was found in a human donor with non-small cell lung cancer who had a complete response to radiotherapy plus ipilimumab. The sequencing here drew on peripheral blood, taken from a patient treated with radiotherapy plus ipilimumab. This CDR3 is CASSEYPASFGYTF. CDR3 DNA sequence: TGTGCCAGCAGTGAATACCCGGCCTCCTTTGGCTACACCTTC.